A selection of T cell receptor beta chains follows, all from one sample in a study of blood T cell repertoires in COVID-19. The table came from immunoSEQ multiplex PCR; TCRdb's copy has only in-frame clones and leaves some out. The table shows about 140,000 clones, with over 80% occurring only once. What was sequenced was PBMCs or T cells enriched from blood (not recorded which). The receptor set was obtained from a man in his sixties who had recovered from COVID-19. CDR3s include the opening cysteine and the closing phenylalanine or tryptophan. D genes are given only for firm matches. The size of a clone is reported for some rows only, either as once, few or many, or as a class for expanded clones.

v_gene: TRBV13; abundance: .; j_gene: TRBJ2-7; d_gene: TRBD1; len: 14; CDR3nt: TGTGCCAGCAGCTACACAGGGGGCGTTGGTCAGCAGTACTTC; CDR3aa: CASSYTGGVGQQYF
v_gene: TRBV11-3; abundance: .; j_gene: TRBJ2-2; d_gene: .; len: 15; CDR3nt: TGTGCCAGCAGCCCCTCGCTAGGGGTGGCCGGGGAGCTGTTTTTT; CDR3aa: CASSPSLGVAGELFF
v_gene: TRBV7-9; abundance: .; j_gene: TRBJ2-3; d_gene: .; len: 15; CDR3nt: TGTGCCAGCAGACTCGAACAGGGAAGATCAGATACGCAGTATTTT; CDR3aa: CASRLEQGRSDTQYF
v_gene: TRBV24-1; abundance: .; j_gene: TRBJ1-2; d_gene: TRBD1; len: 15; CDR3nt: TGTGCCACCAGTGATCAACAGGGGGGGCAGAGTGGCTACACCTTC; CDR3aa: CATSDQQGGQSGYTF
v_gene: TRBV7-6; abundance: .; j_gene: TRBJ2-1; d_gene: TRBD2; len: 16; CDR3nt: TGTGCCAGCAGCTTAGGGACTAGCGGGACCTACAATGAGCAGTTCTTC; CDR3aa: CASSLGTSGTYNEQFF
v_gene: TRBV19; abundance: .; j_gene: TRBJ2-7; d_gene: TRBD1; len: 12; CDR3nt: TGTGCCAGTAGGGGACAGGGTACCGAGCAGTACTTC; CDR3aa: CASRGQGTEQYF
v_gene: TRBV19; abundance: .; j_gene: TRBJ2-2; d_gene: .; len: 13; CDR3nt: TGTGCCAGTACCCAGGCGGGCACCGGGGAGCTGTTTTTT; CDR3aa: CASTQAGTGELFF
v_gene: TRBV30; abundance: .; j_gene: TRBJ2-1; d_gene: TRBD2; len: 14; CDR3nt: TGTGCCTGGACCGGGGGGGCCGGCTACAATGAGCAGTTCTTC; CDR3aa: CAWTGGAGYNEQFF
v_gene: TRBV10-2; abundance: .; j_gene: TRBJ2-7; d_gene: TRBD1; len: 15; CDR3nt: TGCGCCAGCAGTGGCCTTGACAGGGTTGAGTACGAGCAGTACTTC; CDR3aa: CASSGLDRVEYEQYF
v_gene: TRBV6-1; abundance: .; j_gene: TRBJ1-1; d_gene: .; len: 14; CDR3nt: TGTGCCAGCAGTGACAGGGGCTCCAACACTGAAGCTTTCTTT; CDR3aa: CASSDRGSNTEAFF
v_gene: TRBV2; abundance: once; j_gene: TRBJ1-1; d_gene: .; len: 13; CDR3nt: TGTGCCAGCGCAGGAAATGAGGGCACTGAAGCTTTCTTT; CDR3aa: CASAGNEGTEAFF
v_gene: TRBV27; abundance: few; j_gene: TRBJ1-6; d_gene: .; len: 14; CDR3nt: TGTGCCAGCAGTTACGGACAGATTGATTCACCCCTCCACTTT; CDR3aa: CASSYGQIDSPLHF
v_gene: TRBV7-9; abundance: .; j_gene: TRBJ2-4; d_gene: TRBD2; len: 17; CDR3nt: TGTGCCAGCAGCTCTGGACTAGCGGGGGGCTCCCGGGACATTCAGTACTTC; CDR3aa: CASSSGLAGGSRDIQYF
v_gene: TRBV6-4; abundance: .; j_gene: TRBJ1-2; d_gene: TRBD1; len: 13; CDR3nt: TGTGCCAGCAGGAGTGGGACAGGATCTGGCTACACCTTC; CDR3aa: CASRSGTGSGYTF
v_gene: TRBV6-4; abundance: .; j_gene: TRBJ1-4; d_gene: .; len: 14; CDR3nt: TGTGCCAGCAGCAAGGTGGGGGCGCGAGAAAAACTGTTTTTT; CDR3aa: CASSKVGAREKLFF
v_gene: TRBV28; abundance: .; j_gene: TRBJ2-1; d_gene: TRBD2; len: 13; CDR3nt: TGTGCCAGCAGTTTTACTAGCGGGGGGGCTCTGTTCTTC; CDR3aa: CASSFTSGGALFF
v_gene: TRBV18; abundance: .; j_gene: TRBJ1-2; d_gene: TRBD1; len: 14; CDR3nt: TGTGCCAGCTCACAGGGACAGGATGGATATGGCTACACCTTC; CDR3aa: CASSQGQDGYGYTF
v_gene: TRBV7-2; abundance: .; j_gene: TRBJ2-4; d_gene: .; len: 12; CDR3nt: TGTGCCAGCCGGACTTCGGGGGACATTCAGTACTTC; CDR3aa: CASRTSGDIQYF
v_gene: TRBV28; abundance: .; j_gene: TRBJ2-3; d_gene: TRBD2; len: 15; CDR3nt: TGTGCCAGCAGTTTACTAGCGGGAGTCGCAGATACGCAGTATTTT; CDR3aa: CASSLLAGVADTQYF
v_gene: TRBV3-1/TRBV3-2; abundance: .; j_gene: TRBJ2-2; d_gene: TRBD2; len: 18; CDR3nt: TGTGCCAGCAGCCGAGGGACTAGCGGGAGAGGGTGGCCCGGGGAGCTGTTTTTT; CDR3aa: CASSRGTSGRGWPGELFF
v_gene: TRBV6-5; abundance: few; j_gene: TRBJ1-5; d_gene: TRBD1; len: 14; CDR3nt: TGTGCCAGCAGTTGGACAGGGGGCAATCAGCCCCAGCATTTT; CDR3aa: CASSWTGGNQPQHF
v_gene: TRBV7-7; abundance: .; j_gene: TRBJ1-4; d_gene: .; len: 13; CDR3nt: TGTGCTAGCAGCACCGGGAGTAATGAAAAACTGTTTTTT; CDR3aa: CASSTGSNEKLFF
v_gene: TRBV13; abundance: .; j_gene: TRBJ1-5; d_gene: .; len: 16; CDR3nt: TGTGCCAGCAGCCAAACCTCACAGGGACGGAATCAGCCCCAGCATTTT; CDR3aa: CASSQTSQGRNQPQHF
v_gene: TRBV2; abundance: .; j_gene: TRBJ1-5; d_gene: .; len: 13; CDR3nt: TGTGCCAGCGGCAAGGAGAGCAATCAGCCCCAGCATTTT; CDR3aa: CASGKESNQPQHF
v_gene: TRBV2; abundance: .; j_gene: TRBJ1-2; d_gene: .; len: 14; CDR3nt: TGTGCCAGGGCTGGTCAGGGCCGAGGGAGGGGCTACACCTTC; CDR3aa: CARAGQGRGRGYTF
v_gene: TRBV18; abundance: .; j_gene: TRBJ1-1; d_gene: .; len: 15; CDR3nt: TGTGCCAGCTCACCCCTCGTCGGAGTCAACACTGAAGCTTTCTTT; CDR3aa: CASSPLVGVNTEAFF
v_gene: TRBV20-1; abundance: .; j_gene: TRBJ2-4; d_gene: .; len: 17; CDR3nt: TGCAGTGCTAGTCCAAAGATCAGGTCCTATGTCAAAAACATTCAGTACTTC; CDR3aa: CSASPKIRSYVKNIQYF
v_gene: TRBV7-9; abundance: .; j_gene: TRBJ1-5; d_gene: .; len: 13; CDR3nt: TGTGCCAGCAGCTTAGATCCTAATCAGCCCCAGCATTTT; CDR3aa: CASSLDPNQPQHF
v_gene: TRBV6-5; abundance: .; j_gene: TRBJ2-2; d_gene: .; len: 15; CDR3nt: TGTGCCATCAGATATAGGGGCCCGAACACCGGGGAGCTGTTTTTT; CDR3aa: CAIRYRGPNTGELFF
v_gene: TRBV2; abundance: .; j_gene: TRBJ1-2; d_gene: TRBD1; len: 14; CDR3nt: TGTGCCAGCAGCAAGGGACAGGGGGTTTGGGGCTACACCTTC; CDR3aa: CASSKGQGVWGYTF
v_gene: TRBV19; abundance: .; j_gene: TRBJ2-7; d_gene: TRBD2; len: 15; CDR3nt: TGTGCCAGTATGACGGGACTAGCGGGAGGGGACGAGCAGTACTTC; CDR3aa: CASMTGLAGGDEQYF
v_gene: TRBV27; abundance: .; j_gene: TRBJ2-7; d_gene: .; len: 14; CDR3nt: TGTGCCAGCAGTTTATCAAGGGAGCGCTACGAGCAGTACTTC; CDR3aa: CASSLSRERYEQYF
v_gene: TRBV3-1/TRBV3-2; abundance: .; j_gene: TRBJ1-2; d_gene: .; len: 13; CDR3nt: TGTGCCAGCAGCCAAGGGGGGGTCTATGGCTACACCTTC; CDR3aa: CASSQGGVYGYTF
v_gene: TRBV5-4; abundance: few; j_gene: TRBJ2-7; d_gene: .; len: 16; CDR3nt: TGTGCCAGCAGCCCCCCCGTAGGGCTGGGGAGTTACGAGCAGTACTTC; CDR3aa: CASSPPVGLGSYEQYF
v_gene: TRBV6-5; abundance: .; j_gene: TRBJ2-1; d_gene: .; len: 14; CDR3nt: TGTGCCAGCAGTTACTCGCCAGGGCAGAATGAGCAGTTCTTC; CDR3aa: CASSYSPGQNEQFF
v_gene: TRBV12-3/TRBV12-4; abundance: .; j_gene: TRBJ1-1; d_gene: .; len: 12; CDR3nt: TGTGCCAGCAGTTCCCGGGGCACTGAAGCTTTCTTT; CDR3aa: CASSSRGTEAFF
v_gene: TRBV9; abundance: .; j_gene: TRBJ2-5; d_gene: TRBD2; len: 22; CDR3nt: TGTGCCAGCAGCGTCAGGCCTCCCAGCACGGGACTAGCGGGGGGCACTCAAGAGACCCAGTACTTC; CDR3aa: CASSVRPPSTGLAGGTQETQYF
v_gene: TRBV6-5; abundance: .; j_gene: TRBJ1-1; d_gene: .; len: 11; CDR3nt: TGTGCCAGCAGTCTCAGGGACACGGCTTTCTTT; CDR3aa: CASSLRDTAFF